This entry lists 8 T cell receptor beta chains sequenced from one sample in a study of T-cell memory formation after mild COVID-19. MiXCR, run by TCRdb on the 5' RACE reads, gives a single entry per CDR3 protein. The repertoire has about 600,000 distinct CDR3 sequences, about a fifth of them found once; the top ten carry 7.5% to 9.5%. Sequencing input: PBMCs or a T cell subset sorted from them (not recorded which). Source of these receptors: an adult woman who had mild COVID-19 (a few samples of this study predate the infection). Cell type and time point are not known.

The chain carries TRBV2 and TRBJ2-1; D is unresolved. The CDR3 sequence is 14 residues long. Germline V gene lookup returns CDR1 SNHLY and CDR2 FYNNEI. V dropped 4 bases and J dropped 5 bases, with 12 bases sitting between them. As DNA, the CDR3 is TGTGCCAGCAGTGGAGGCCGCAACAACAATGAGCAGTTCTTC. This sequence encodes CASSGGRNNNEQFF.

This clonotype was seen repeatedly, ten times or more. V gene TRBV6-1 combines with J gene TRBJ2-2; 12 nucleotides align to TRBD1. This CDR3 comprises 15 residues. With 10 bases clipped from V and 4 bases from J, the junction kept 7 bases outside the gene matches. The germline V gene encodes CDR1 MNHNS and CDR2 SASEGT. CDR3: CATRDRGHPTGELFF. The CDR3 coding sequence is TGTGCCACGCGGGACAGGGGGCATCCCACCGGGGAGCTGTTTTTT.

This clonotype was seen only a few times. The chain has TRBV10-3 and TRBJ1-6; D not resolved. The CDR3 has 15 residues. The germline V gene has CDR1 ENHRY and CDR2 SYGVKD. V dropped 1 base and J dropped 5 bases, with 9 bases sitting between them. The CDR3 loop reads CAISEWAVDNSPLHF. CDR3 coding DNA: TGTGCCATCAGTGAGTGGGCGGTTGATAATTCACCCCTCCACTTT.

This clonotype was counted between two and nine times. The chain couples TRBV7-2 to TRBJ1-1; 10 bases line up with TRBD1. V trimming: 4 bases; J trimming: 9 bases; junction bases outside the gene matches: 11. Germline V gene data show CDR1 as SGHTA and CDR2 as FQGNSA. This CDR3 contains 15 residues. In DNA, the CDR3 is TGTGCCAGCAGCTCTCCCTGGGGGGGACAGGGGAAAGCTTTCTTT. Amino acid sequence: CASSSPWGGQGKAFF.

This clonotype has a handful of counts. V gene TRBV18 combines with J gene TRBJ2-1, with D possibly TRBD1 on 6 matching bases. The CDR3 consists of 15 residues. Trimming removed 5 bases at V and 7 bases at J, with 18 bases between. Germline V CDR1 and CDR2: KGHSH, LQKENI. The CDR3 DNA reads TGTGCCAGCTCATCACAGGGCGTGGGTCGTAATGAGCAGTTCTTC. Its translation: CASSSQGVGRNEQFF.

V and J are TRBV29-1 and TRBJ2-1, with TRBD2 matching over 8 bases. The length of the CDR3 is 16 residues. V lost 2 bases, J lost 3 bases, and 9 bases stayed unmatched. Germline assignment: CDR1 SQVTM and CDR2 ANQGSEA. The CDR3 here is CSVEWATSANYNEQFF. The CDR3, as DNA: TGCAGCGTTGAATGGGCGACTAGCGCCAACTACAATGAGCAGTTCTTC.

This sequence joins TRBV11-3 and TRBJ2-5; D gene ambiguous. V shed 4 bases and J shed 0 bases, with 12 bases lying between them. The CDR3 totals 15 residues. From germline, CDR1 is SGHNT and CDR2 YENEEA. CDR3 loop: CASSSLAEYQETQYF. For the CDR3, the DNA is TGTGCCAGCAGCTCTTTGGCGGAGTACCAAGAGACCCAGTACTTC.

The rearrangement joins TRBV4-3 to TRBJ1-2; 8 bases line up with TRBD1. J was trimmed by 4 bases and V by 4 bases; bases with no gene match: 8. Germline V gene sequence: CDR1 LGHNA, CDR2 YSLEER. This CDR3 has 15 amino acids. This chain's CDR3 is CASSPGTGPVYGYTF. CDR3 in DNA: TGCGCCAGCAGCCCAGGGACAGGTCCTGTCTATGGCTACACCTTC.